This T cell receptor (beta chain) was sequenced for a study of T cells of healthy individuals. CDR3 length: 17 amino acids. The V segment lost 7 bases and the J segment 5 bases; nucleotides outside the gene matches: 8. The V gene's germline CDR1 is MNHEY and CDR2 SMNVEV (reference sequence). This clonotype occurred many times. Each CDR3 protein gets one entry after TCRdb re-called the 5' RACE reads with MiXCR. The sample yields about 82,000 distinct CDR3 sequences, about 5% seen once. This chain connects TRBV27 to TRBJ2-2; 15 nucleotides line up with TRBD2. The receptor was derived from a female donor in good health. The CDR3 nucleotides read TGTGCCAGCAAAAGGACTAGCGGGAGGGTCCTGACCGGGGAGCTGTTTTTT. It specifies CASKRTSGRVLTGELFF.